The T cell receptor beta chain described here comes from a study of shared clonotypes between healthy human individuals. CD45RO-negative CD8 cells positively selected for CCR7 made up the naive population, which excluded terminally differentiated effector memory CD45RA+ cells. Clones were read by immunoSEQ multiplex PCR, and TCRdb kept only the in-frame ones, dropping some. The data contain over 2 million clones, 85% to 95% of them seen just once; the ten biggest clones take up about 1.1%. This clone showed up just once. Its matching antigen is unknown. In germline, CDR1 is MDHEN, CDR2 SYDVKM. This CDR3 region has 17 residues. V was pared by 2 bases and J by 3 bases, with 9 bases of the junction left unmatched. Study outcomes and limitations: Non-shared clonotypes were found to have lower generation probabilities than the clonotypes that were shared by all four of the sorted-subset donors.

The TCR sequence derives from a man between 18 and 29 years old in good health. Sequences were obtained from naive CD8+ T cells sorted from blood. The V call is TRBV28, the J call TRBJ2-4, with TRBD2 matching 8 bases. CDR3 bases: TGTGCCAGCAGTTTAAGGAATGGTCGGGAGGGCAAAAACATTCAGTACTTC. Its protein product is CASSLRNGREGKNIQYF.